Listed below are T cell receptor beta chains from one sample, sequenced in a study of beta chain features in type 1 diabetes. The assay was immunoSEQ multiplex PCR, and TCRdb's table has in-frame clones only and misses some. The sample includes 450,000 to 600,000 clones, about 32% of them seen just once. Sample: naive CD4+ T cells from blood. These receptors all come from a man younger than 35 in good health. CDR3s include the opening cysteine and the closing phenylalanine or tryptophan. A D gene is named only where the DNA matches it firmly. A clone size is listed for some rows: how often the clone was seen (once, few, many), or a class if it is expanded.

D: TRBD1
size: NA
J: TRBJ2-5
V: TRBV29-1
DNA: TGCAGCGTTTACAGGGGCGAGGAGACCCAGTACTTC
CDR3: CSVYRGEETQYF

D: NA
size: NA
J: TRBJ1-4
V: TRBV30
DNA: TGTGCCTGGACAAAGCTAACGGCTAATGAAAAACTGTTTTTT
CDR3: CAWTKLTANEKLFF

D: TRBD2
size: NA
J: TRBJ2-3
V: TRBV25-1
DNA: TGTGCCAGCAGTGTACTAGCGGATGGAGGTACGCAGTATTTT
CDR3: CASSVLADGGTQYF

D: TRBD1
size: NA
J: TRBJ1-3
V: TRBV30
DNA: TGTGCCTCCGCCAGGGGGTTTAACACCATATATTTT
CDR3: CASARGFNTIYF

D: NA
size: few
J: TRBJ2-4
V: TRBV18
DNA: TGTGCCAGCTCAGACGGACAGAACATTCAGTACTTC
CDR3: CASSDGQNIQYF

D: NA
size: NA
J: TRBJ2-7
V: TRBV28
DNA: TGTGCCAGCAGGCACCCAGCTGAGGTCCCATACTACGAGCAGTACTTC
CDR3: CASRHPAEVPYYEQYF

D: NA
size: NA
J: TRBJ2-5
V: TRBV7-8
DNA: TGTGCCAGCAGCTTAAACGAGTGGCGAGAGACCCAGTACTTC
CDR3: CASSLNEWRETQYF

D: NA
size: NA
J: TRBJ2-2
V: TRBV7-9
DNA: TGTGCCAGCAGCTTAATGTATACGATTAACACCGGGGAGCTGTTTTTT
CDR3: CASSLMYTINTGELFF

D: NA
size: NA
J: TRBJ2-5
V: TRBV6-4
DNA: TGTGCCAGCAGTGACTCGCTGGCCACAACCCAGTACTTC
CDR3: CASSDSLATTQYF

D: NA
size: NA
J: TRBJ1-1
V: TRBV19
DNA: TGTGCCAGTAGTATAGGAATAAGGGGCACTGAAGCTTTCTTT
CDR3: CASSIGIRGTEAFF

D: NA
size: few
J: TRBJ2-7
V: TRBV7-2
DNA: TGTGCCAGCAGCCCGGCGGGGTACGAGCAGTACTTC
CDR3: CASSPAGYEQYF

D: NA
size: NA
J: TRBJ2-1
V: TRBV9
DNA: TGTGCCAGCAGCGATGGGACGAACAATGAGCAGTTCTTC
CDR3: CASSDGTNNEQFF

D: NA
size: NA
J: TRBJ2-7
V: TRBV4-3
DNA: TGCGCCAGCAGCCAACAGGGTTTGGGTAACTACGAGCAGTACTTC
CDR3: CASSQQGLGNYEQYF

D: NA
size: few
J: TRBJ2-3
V: TRBV10-3
DNA: TGTGCCATCAGTGAGCATGGGGGACAAGATACGCAGTATTTT
CDR3: CAISEHGGQDTQYF

D: NA
size: NA
J: TRBJ2-7
V: TRBV2
DNA: TGTGCCAGCAGAAGCGATCCGGCCTACGAGCAGTACTTC
CDR3: CASRSDPAYEQYF

D: NA
size: few
J: TRBJ2-2
V: TRBV19
DNA: TGTGCCAGTAGTATAATCAAGAACACCGGGGAGCTGTTTTTT
CDR3: CASSIIKNTGELFF

D: NA
size: NA
J: TRBJ2-7
V: TRBV6-1
DNA: TGTGCCTCCCAGCCCGGGGCCGGGGCCTACGAGCAGTACTTC
CDR3: CASQPGAGAYEQYF

D: NA
size: NA
J: TRBJ1-2
V: TRBV28
DNA: TGTGCCAGCACCCAGGGAGGGTACTATGGCTACACCTTC
CDR3: CASTQGGYYGYTF

D: NA
size: NA
J: TRBJ2-7
V: TRBV20-1
DNA: TGCAGTGCTAGAGGGGACGAGCAGTACTTC
CDR3: CSARGDEQYF

D: TRBD1
size: NA
J: TRBJ1-2
V: TRBV30
DNA: TGTGCCTGGAGCTATACAGGGGGCGGAGGCTACACCTTC
CDR3: CAWSYTGGGGYTF

D: TRBD2
size: NA
J: TRBJ2-1
V: TRBV9
DNA: TGTGCCAGCAGCGTTGAGGGACTAGCGGGCAATGAGCAGTTCTTC
CDR3: CASSVEGLAGNEQFF

D: NA
size: NA
J: TRBJ2-7
V: TRBV30
DNA: TGTGCCTGGAGTTGGTCTGGGATCAGGGCTGGTGAGCAGTACTTC
CDR3: CAWSWSGIRAGEQYF

D: TRBD1
size: NA
J: TRBJ2-1
V: TRBV7-2
DNA: TGTGCCAGCAGATACGGACAGGCCTACAATGAGCAGTTCTTC
CDR3: CASRYGQAYNEQFF